This T cell receptor (beta chain) emerged from a study of T cell responses to AZD1222 COVID-19 vaccine. Study-wide results and caveats: Nearly half of spike-specific TCRs reportedly go after variant regions that carry no mutations.

Sequencing used immunoSEQ multiplex PCR; TCRdb keeps in-frame clones, though not all of them. The sample lists around 150,000 clones, approximately 90% seen once, with 4.4% in the top ten. For this clone: Its specificity is not known.

Between the trimmed V and J ends, which lost 3 bases and 8 bases, there was a span of 10 bases. The CDR3 extends over 12 amino acids. Germline loops: CDR1 SEHNR, CDR2 FQNEAQ (reference sequence). Sample: peripheral blood, taken on day 0 of MenACWY control vaccination. The source is an adult in good health. The chain couples TRBV7-9 to TRBJ1-1; the D is unclear. The CDR3 is CASSLRQLEAFF. As DNA, the CDR3 is TGTGCCAGCAGCTTGAGGCAGCTAGAAGCTTTCTTT.